A single sample gave rise to the 9 T cell receptor beta chains below, sequenced in a study of T cell clonality in common variable immunodeficiency. What these receptors recognize is not known. Overall study results and limits: In common variable immunodeficiency, TCR beta chains reportedly carried fewer deletions and N-nucleotide insertions.

Profiling relied on immunoSEQ multiplex PCR, and the TCRdb table lists in-frame clones only, not all of them. The sample has roughly 32,000 clones, none seen only once. Sequencing used peripheral blood mononuclear cells. The source of these receptors is a human donor with common variable immunodeficiency.

This clone was counted between two and nine times. The read ends 3 residues early relative to the CDR3; the germline J gene fills the gap. The rearrangement uses TRBV7-2 and TRBJ1-2, with 7 bases matching TRBD1. From germline, CDR1 is SGHTA and CDR2 FQGNSA. The CDR3 length is 13 residues. Trimming at V came to 3 bases and at J to 3 bases, leaving 1 base not matched to a gene. CDR3 loop: CASSLGQHYGYTF. The sequenced CDR3 bases are TGTGCCAGCAGCTTGGGACAGCACTATGGC.

A remark on this clone: The missing CDR3 end, 3 residues past where the read stops, is filled in from the germline J gene. The gene calls are TRBV19 and TRBJ1-3; the D is unclear. Germline lookup yields CDR1 LNHDA and CDR2 SQIVND (reference sequence). The ends were cut back, 7 bases at V and 7 bases at J, with 20 bases in the middle. CDR3 size: 15 residues. The CDR3 spells CASIRPGLTWNTIYF. CDR3 DNA (partial): TGTGCCAGTATTCGCCCGGGTCTCACGTGGAACACC.

Turning to this clone: With the read ending 3 residues before the CDR3 end, the germline J gene is used to fill in that end. The chain has TRBV19 and TRBJ1-5; 7 bases map to TRBD1. The CDR3 spans 14 residues. V lost 5 bases and J lost 6; bases outside the gene matches: 7. Per germline, CDR1 LNHDA and CDR2 SQIVND (reference sequence). The CDR3 is CASSSSGGTQPQHF. Incomplete CDR3 DNA: TGTGCCAGTAGTTCCTCAGGGGGAACTCAGCCC.

On this clone itself: The missing CDR3 end, 3 residues past where the read stops, is filled in from the germline J gene. The chain joins TRBV2 to TRBJ1-3, with a tentative D call TRBD1 (5 bases). The germline V and J ends were trimmed by 7 bases and 0 bases, with 19 bases remaining between them. The V gene's germline CDR1 is SNHLY and CDR2 FYNNEI. This CDR3 spans 17 amino acids. The CDR3 bases that were read are TGTGCCAGCAAGGCTTGGGGCAATTTCCACTCTGGAAACACC. This encodes CASKAWGNFHSGNT. The CDR3 in full is CASKAWGNFHSGNTIYF.

This clone was recorded a few times. The observed sequence ends 3 residues before the CDR3 terminus, with the missing tail filled in from the germline J gene. The gene calls are TRBV18 and TRBJ1-2; 8 bases are a match to TRBD1. V was clipped by 6 bases and J by 4 bases; unmatched bases: 10. The germline gives CDR1 KGHSH, CDR2 LQKENI. The CDR3 is 15 amino acids. The CDR3 region is CASSPGQGTGYGYTF. The DNA read from the CDR3 is TGTGCCAGCTCCCCCGGACAGGGAACCGGCTATGGC.

This clone was observed a handful of times. The CDR3 protein is CASSFLEGDRTDTQYF. The CDR3 bases that were read are TGTGCCAGCAGCTTCCTGGAGGGCGACCGCACAGATACG. The rearrangement uses TRBV7-7 and TRBJ2-3; D is perhaps TRBD2 (6 bases). The read is 3 residues too short to cover the CDR3 end, so that end is filled in from the germline J gene. This CDR3 has 16 amino acids. CDR1 and CDR2 (germline): SSHAT, FNYEAQ (reference sequence). Trimming stripped 3 bases from V and 1 base from J, with 14 bases between.

The sample holds a few counts of this clone. Read data end 3 residues before the CDR3 end; the end is taken from the germline J gene. The chain employs TRBV30 and TRBJ2-7; the D gene is possibly TRBD1 (6 bases). CDR3 size: 12 residues. Trimming took 2 bases from V and 4 from J, leaving 9 bases between them. Germline CDR1 and CDR2: GTSNPN and SVGIG (reference sequence). The DNA read from the CDR3 is TGTGCCTGGAGTTCAACAGGGTACGAG. It specifies CAWSSTGYE. The entire CDR3 reads CAWSSTGYEQYF.

This clone was observed a few times. Read data end 3 residues before the CDR3 end; the end is taken from the germline J gene. The chain combines TRBV19 with TRBJ2-3; 8 bases fit TRBD1. The V segment lost 3 bases and the J segment 1 base; nucleotides outside the gene matches: 0. Germline V gene data show CDR1 as LNHDA and CDR2 as SQIVND (reference sequence). CDR3 length: 14 residues. CDR3 sequence: CASSMTGGTDTQYF. CDR3 bases read: TGTGCCAGTAGTATGACAGGGGGCACAGATACG.

A few counts support this clone. Incomplete CDR3 DNA: TGTGCCAGCTCACCGGACATTACAGATACG. It translates to CASSPDITDT. The whole CDR3 region reads CASSPDITDTQYF. The chain employs TRBV18 and TRBJ2-3; TRBD1 is a possible D gene (5 bases). The read comes to an end 3 residues before the CDR3 does, leaving the germline J gene to fill in the end. Germline V gene sequence: CDR1 KGHSH, CDR2 LQKENI. The CDR3 is 13 residues long. With 3 bases removed from V and 3 bases from J, the gap between germline ends came to 7 bases.